Following are 18 T cell receptor beta chains from one sample sequenced in a study of glioma-infiltrating T cells. Using RNA template, CDR3s of TCR alpha and beta were amplified with iRepertoire arm-PCR. TCRdb reprocessed the multiplex PCR reads via MiXCR and lists one record per CDR3 protein. This sample has roughly 20,000 distinct CDR3 sequences; roughly 25% occur once, and the top ten carry roughly 14%. The sequenced material came from glioma tissue, nonneoplastic brain tissue, or PBMCs (not recorded which). These receptors were taken from a human donor with low-grade glioma or glioblastoma, undergoing nonglioma brain surgery, or in good health (not recorded which).

The V and J genes are TRBV7-2 and TRBJ2-1; 13 bases match TRBD2. Per the germline V gene, CDR1 is SGHTA and CDR2 is FQGNSA. Losses at the gene ends were 6 bases for V and 3 bases for J; bases not matched to a gene: 2. CDR3 size: 15 residues. CDR3 region: CASRLAGGVYNEQFF. In DNA form, the CDR3 reads TGTGCCAGCAGACTAGCGGGGGGGGTCTACAATGAGCAGTTCTTC. Based on the CDR3 plus reference TRBV7-2 and TRBJ2-1, the full variable domain is GAGVSQSPSNKVTEKGKDVELRCDPISGHTALYWYRQSLGQGLEFLIYFQGNSAPDKSGLPSDRFSAERTGGSVSTLTIQRTQQEDSAVYLCASRLAGGVYNEQFFGPGTRLTVL.

This clonotype has just a few counts. This sequence joins TRBV9 and TRBJ2-1; tentatively, D is TRBD1 or TRBD2 (5 bases each). The CDR3 has 15 amino acids. Germline loops: CDR1 SGDLS, CDR2 YYNGEE. Trimming removed 1 base at V and 9 bases at J, with 17 bases between. In DNA, the CDR3 is TGTGCCAGCAGCGTACGATCGGGGACCTTGGGTGAGCAGTTCTTC. This sequence encodes CASSVRSGTLGEQFF.

The genes are TRBV24-1 and TRBJ2-1; D is ambiguous. Germline loops: CDR1 KGHDR, CDR2 SFDVKD. The CDR3 spans 10 residues. V was pared by 9 bases and J by 6 bases, with 5 bases between. This CDR3 reads CATGGNEQFF. The CDR3 nucleotides read TGTGCCACCGGCGGCAATGAGCAGTTCTTC.

Note on this clonotype: This may stem from a read error, because a much larger clone lies one nucleotide away. The CDR3 sequence: CARSTGLAGIEQFF. The CDR3 region has the DNA TGTGCCCGCAGCACTGGACTAGCGGGGATTGAGCAGTTCTTC. The chain uses TRBV11-1 and TRBJ2-1; 12 nucleotides line up with TRBD2. The germline V gene has CDR1 SGHAT and CDR2 FQDESV (reference sequence). This CDR3 has 14 amino acids.

This clonotype has just a few counts. The rearrangement joins TRBV4-3 to TRBJ1-2; a possible D gene is TRBD1 (6 bases). Germline values: CDR1 LGHNA, CDR2 YSLEER. Trimming pared 5 bases from V and 5 bases from J, leaving 15 bases between. The CDR3 has 14 residues. CDR3 nucleotide sequence: TGCGCCAGCAGCTCCCGGACAGCATCTTATGGCTACACCTTC. This sequence encodes CASSSRTASYGYTF.

This clonotype was recorded at least ten times. V and J are TRBV10-3 and TRBJ1-2; D is unresolved. This CDR3 spans 12 amino acids. V was cut by 3 bases and J by 2 bases, with 4 bases left in between. The germline V gene has CDR1 ENHRY and CDR2 SYGVKD. The CDR3 protein is CAISEGNYGYTF. The CDR3 DNA is TGTGCCATCAGTGAAGGGAACTATGGCTACACCTTC.

This clonotype occurred many times. The rearrangement links TRBV27 to TRBJ1-2; a possible D gene is TRBD1 (5 bases). The ends were cut back, 7 bases at V and 8 bases at J, with 17 bases in the middle. The CDR3 consists of 13 residues. The germline CDR1 and CDR2 sequences are MNHEY and SMNVEV (reference sequence). The CDR3 DNA is TGTGCCAGCATGTACAGGACGGGTCGCGGCTACACCTTC. Translating it yields CASMYRTGRGYTF.

This clonotype was recorded at least ten times. The chain uses TRBV7-2 and TRBJ2-7; 7 bases match TRBD2. The CDR3 consists of 18 residues. With 5 bases clipped from V and 2 bases from J, the junction kept 18 bases outside the gene matches. Germline V gene sequence: CDR1 SGHTA, CDR2 FQGNSA. The CDR3 loop is CASSGRGGRGDPAYEQYF. The DNA of the CDR3 is TGTGCCAGCAGCGGGAGGGGAGGCCGGGGGGACCCGGCCTACGAGCAGTACTTC. The full variable domain, completed using reference TRBV7-2 and TRBJ2-7, is GAGVSQSPSNKVTEKGKDVELRCDPISGHTALYWYRQSLGQGLEFLIYFQGNSAPDKSGLPSDRFSAERTGGSVSTLTIQRTQQEDSAVYLCASSGRGGRGDPAYEQYFGPGTRLTVT.

Many counts were recorded for this clonotype. The chain is built from TRBV28 and TRBJ1-2; no firm D call. With 11 bases removed from V and 8 bases from J, the gap between germline ends came to 18 bases. CDR1 and CDR2 from the germline V gene are MDHEN and SYDVKM. The CDR3 consists of 12 residues. CDR3 nucleotide sequence: TGTGCCGCAGAAGGATCGGCTATGGGCTACACCTTC. This encodes CAAEGSAMGYTF.

Comment on this clonotype: A read error is likely, as this CDR3 ends without the conserved phenylalanine or tryptophan. This chain uses TRBV6-1 with TRBJ2-7; D may be TRBD1 (5 bases). The DNA matches TRBJ2-5 better at its end, which makes the J call doubtful. CDR1 MNHNS and CDR2 SASEGT come from the germline V gene. The CDR3 covers 13 residues. DNA of the CDR3: TGTGCCAGCAGTCCCTTAGGGGAAGAGACCCAGTACTCC. Its translation: CASSPLGEETQYS.

This clonotype has ten or more counts. The CDR3 bases are TGCAGTGCTAGAGAAGGAGGGGGCTATGGCTACACCTTC. Translating gives CSAREGGGYGYTF. This sequence joins TRBV20-1 and TRBJ1-2, with a weak D call TRBD1 (6 bases). V was cut by 0 bases and J by 4 bases, with 9 bases left in between. There are 13 residues in the CDR3. Germline V lookup: CDR1 DFQATT, CDR2 SNEGSKA (reference sequence).

In the case of this clonotype: Given a much more abundant clone one base away, this may be a read error. The J gene is TRBJ2-7, the V gene TRBV6-9; perhaps TRBD2 as D (6 bases). The length of the CDR3 is 12 residues. Germline lookup yields CDR1 MNHGY and CDR2 SVAAGI. The CDR3 loop reads CASSSGSYAQYF. The CDR3 DNA is TGTGCCAGCAGTTCCGGGAGCTACGCGCAGTACTTC.

The chain has TRBV20-1 and TRBJ2-5; tentatively, D is TRBD1 (6 bases). From germline, CDR1 is DFQATT and CDR2 SNEGSKA (reference sequence). CDR3 length equals 16 residues. V shed 1 base and J shed 7 bases, with 22 bases lying between them. CDR3 residues: CSARGYPGTFHSTQYF. The CDR3 coding sequence is TGCAGTGCTAGAGGTTACCCCGGGACATTCCATTCGACCCAGTACTTC.

At least ten counts were recorded for this clonotype. The rearrangement joins TRBV27 to TRBJ1-1, with TRBD1 matching 8 bases. After removal of 5 bases from V and 0 bases from J, the junction contained 5 bases not matched to a gene. The CDR3 runs 15 residues. Looked up from germline, CDR1 is MNHEY and CDR2 is SMNVEV (reference sequence). CDR3 protein: CASSLWGQVNTEAFF. The CDR3 DNA is TGTGCCAGCAGTCTGTGGGGACAGGTGAACACTGAAGCTTTCTTT.

With regard to this clonotype: A much larger clone sits a single nucleotide away, making a read error possible. V usage is TRBV7-9 and J usage is TRBJ2-5; D gene unclear. In germline, CDR1 is SEHNR, CDR2 FQNEAQ (reference sequence). There are 15 residues in the CDR3. CDR3 nucleotide sequence: TGTGCCCGCAGCTTAGAACCGGGTCCACAAGAGACCCAGTACTTC. Translation: CARSLEPGPQETQYF.

This clonotype was seen a few times. This chain joins TRBV2 and TRBJ1-1; the D gene is possibly TRBD1 (5 bases). The V end was cut by 6 bases, the J end by 9 bases, with 17 bases between. Germline CDR1 reads SNHLY; CDR2 reads FYNNEI. This CDR3 region has 13 residues. The CDR3 bases are TGTGCCAGCAGAAGGGGAGGGGTGCCCCAAGCTTTCTTT. Translating it yields CASRRGGVPQAFF.

This clonotype was counted only a few times. The rearrangement links TRBV29-1 to TRBJ2-1, with D hard to call. Trimming left V 3 bases short and J 3 bases short, with 9 bases between. Germline-derived CDR1 and CDR2 are SQVTM and ANQGSEA. The CDR3 is 13 amino acids. CDR3 DNA sequence: TGCAGCGTTGAGTCCAGCGTCTACAATGAGCAGTTCTTC. The encoded protein is CSVESSVYNEQFF.

The chain couples TRBV18 to TRBJ2-1; 9 bases fit TRBD1. Germline V gives CDR1 KGHSH, CDR2 LQKENI. Trimming at V came to 2 bases and at J to 0 bases, leaving 20 bases not matched to a gene. The CDR3 extends over 22 amino acids. CDR3 region: CASSPMPGQGLTYLNSYNEQFF. CDR3 DNA: TGTGCCAGCTCACCAATGCCGGGACAGGGCCTTACCTATTTGAACTCCTACAATGAGCAGTTCTTC.